This TCR beta chain was captured by sequencing in a study of CD8+CD57+ T cells in acquired aplastic anemia. Overall study findings and caveats: Patients and controls shared approximately 28 CD8+ CDR3 sequences.

CDR3 and TCR beta VDJ profiling relied on genomic DNA as the template. TCRdb re-analysed the reads in MiXCR, keeping a single row per CDR3 protein. The data show about 290,000 distinct CDR3 sequences, under 60% seen once. V lost 5 bases to trimming and J lost 2 bases, with 10 bases between them. The CDR3 has 13 amino acids. By flow cytometry, patients selected for sequencing had shown an expansion of CD8+CD57+ cells. Concerning this clonotype itself: Antigen specificity is unknown.

The genes are TRBV12-3 or TRBV12-4 and TRBJ2-7, with D unresolved. Sample: sorted CD4+, CD8+, or CD8+CD57+ T cells (not recorded which) from PBMCs. This clonotype was obtained from a human donor with aplastic anemia. CDR3 in amino acids: CASSRRSAYEQYF. Written as DNA, the CDR3 is TGTGCCAGCAGTAGAAGATCGGCCTACGAGCAGTACTTC.